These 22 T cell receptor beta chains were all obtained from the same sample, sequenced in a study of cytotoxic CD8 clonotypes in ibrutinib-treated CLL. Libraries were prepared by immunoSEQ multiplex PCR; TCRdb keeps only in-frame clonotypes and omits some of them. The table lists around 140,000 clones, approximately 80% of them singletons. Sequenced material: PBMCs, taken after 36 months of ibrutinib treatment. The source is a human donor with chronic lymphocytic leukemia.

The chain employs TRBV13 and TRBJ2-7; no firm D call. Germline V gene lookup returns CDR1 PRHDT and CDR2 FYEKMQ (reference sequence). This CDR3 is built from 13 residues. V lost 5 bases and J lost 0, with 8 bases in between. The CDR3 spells CASSQQVSYEQYF. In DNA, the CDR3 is TGTGCCAGCAGCCAGCAGGTCTCCTACGAGCAGTACTTC.

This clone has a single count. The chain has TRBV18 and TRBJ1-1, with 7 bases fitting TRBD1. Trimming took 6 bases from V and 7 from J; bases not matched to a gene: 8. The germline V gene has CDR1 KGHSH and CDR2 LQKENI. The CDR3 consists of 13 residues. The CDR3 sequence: CASSQSGTDEAFF. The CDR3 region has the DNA TGTGCCAGCTCCCAATCCGGGACAGATGAAGCTTTCTTT.

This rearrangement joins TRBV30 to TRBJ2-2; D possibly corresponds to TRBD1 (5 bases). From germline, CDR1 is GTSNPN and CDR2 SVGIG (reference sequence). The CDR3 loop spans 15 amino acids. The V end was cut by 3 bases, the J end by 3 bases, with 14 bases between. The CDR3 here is CAWRSVGRDTGELFF. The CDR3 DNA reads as TGTGCCTGGAGATCGGTGGGGCGAGACACCGGGGAGCTGTTTTTT.

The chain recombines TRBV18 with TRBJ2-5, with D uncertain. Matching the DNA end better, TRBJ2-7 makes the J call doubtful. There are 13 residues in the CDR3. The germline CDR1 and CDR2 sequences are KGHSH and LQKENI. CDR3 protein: CASSPPLIYEQYF. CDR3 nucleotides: TGTGCCAGCTCACCCCCGCTCATATACGAGCAGTACTTC.

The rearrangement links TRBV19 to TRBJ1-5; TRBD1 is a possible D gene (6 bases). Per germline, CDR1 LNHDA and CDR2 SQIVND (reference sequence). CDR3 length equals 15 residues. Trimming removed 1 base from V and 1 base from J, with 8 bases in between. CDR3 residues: CASSIGQVSNQPQHF. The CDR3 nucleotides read TGTGCCAGTAGTATAGGACAGGTCAGCAATCAGCCCCAGCATTTT.

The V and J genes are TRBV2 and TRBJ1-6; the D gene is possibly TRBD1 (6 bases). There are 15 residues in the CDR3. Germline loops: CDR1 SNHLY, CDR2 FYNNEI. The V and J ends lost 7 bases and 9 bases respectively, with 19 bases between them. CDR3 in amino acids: CASKWSVGGSSPLHF. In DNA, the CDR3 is TGTGCCAGCAAATGGAGCGTAGGGGGTAGTTCACCCCTCCACTTT.

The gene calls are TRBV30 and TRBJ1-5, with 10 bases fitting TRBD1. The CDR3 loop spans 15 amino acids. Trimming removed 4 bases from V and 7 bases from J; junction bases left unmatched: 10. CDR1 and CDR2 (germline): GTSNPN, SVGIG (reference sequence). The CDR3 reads CAWNPRDRGSQPQHF. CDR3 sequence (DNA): TGTGCCTGGAACCCCCGGGACAGGGGTAGCCAGCCCCAGCATTTT.

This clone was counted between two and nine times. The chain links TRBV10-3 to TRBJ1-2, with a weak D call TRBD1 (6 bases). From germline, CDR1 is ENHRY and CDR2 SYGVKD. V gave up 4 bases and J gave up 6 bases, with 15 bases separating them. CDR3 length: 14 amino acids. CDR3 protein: CAISVGGRNNGYTF. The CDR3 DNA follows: TGTGCCATCAGTGTGGGGGGGCGAAATAATGGCTACACCTTC.

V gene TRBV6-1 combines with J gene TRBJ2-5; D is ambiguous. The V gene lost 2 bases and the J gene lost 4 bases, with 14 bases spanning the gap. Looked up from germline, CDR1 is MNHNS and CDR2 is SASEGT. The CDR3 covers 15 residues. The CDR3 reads CASSELGIYLETQYF. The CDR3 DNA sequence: TGTGCCAGCAGTGAATTGGGGATTTACTTAGAGACCCAGTACTTC.

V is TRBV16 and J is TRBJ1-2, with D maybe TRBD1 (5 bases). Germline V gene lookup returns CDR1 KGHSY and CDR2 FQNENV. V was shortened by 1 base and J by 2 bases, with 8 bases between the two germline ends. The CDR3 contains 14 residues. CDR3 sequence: CASSQLAGNYGYTF. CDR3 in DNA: TGTGCCAGCAGCCAATTGGCAGGGAACTATGGCTACACCTTC.

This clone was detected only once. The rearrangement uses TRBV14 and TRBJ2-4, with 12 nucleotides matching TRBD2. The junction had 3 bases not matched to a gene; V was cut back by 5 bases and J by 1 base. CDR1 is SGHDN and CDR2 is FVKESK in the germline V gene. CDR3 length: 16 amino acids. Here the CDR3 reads CASSATSGSAKNIQYF. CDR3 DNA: TGTGCCAGCAGCGCGACTAGCGGGAGTGCCAAAAACATTCAGTACTTC.

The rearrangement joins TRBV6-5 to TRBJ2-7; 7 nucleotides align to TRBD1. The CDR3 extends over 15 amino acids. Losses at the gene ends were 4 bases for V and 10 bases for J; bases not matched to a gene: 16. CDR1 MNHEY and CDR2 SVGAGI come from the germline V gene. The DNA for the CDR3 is TGTGCCAGCAGTTTAGGACCAAACAGGGGCGCAGAACAGTACTTC. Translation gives CASSLGPNRGAEQYF.

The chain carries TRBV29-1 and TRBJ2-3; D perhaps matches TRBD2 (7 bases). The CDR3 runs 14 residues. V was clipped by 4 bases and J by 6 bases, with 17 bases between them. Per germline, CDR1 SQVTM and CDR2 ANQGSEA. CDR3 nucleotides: TGCAGCGTTGGCGGGGGCAGGATAGGGGATACGCAGTATTTT. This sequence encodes CSVGGGRIGDTQYF.

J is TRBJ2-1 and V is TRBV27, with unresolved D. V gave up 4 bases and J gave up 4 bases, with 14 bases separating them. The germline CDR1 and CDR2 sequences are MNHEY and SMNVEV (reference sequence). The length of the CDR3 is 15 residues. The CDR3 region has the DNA TGTGCCAGCAGTTCTCAGCTGGGAAAGTACAATGAGCAGTTCTTC. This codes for CASSSQLGKYNEQFF.

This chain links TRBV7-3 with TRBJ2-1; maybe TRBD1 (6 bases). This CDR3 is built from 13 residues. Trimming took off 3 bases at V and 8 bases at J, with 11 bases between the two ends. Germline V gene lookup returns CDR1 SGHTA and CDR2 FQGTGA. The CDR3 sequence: CASSFTGYHEQFF. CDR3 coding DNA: TGTGCCAGCAGCTTTACAGGGTACCATGAGCAGTTCTTC.

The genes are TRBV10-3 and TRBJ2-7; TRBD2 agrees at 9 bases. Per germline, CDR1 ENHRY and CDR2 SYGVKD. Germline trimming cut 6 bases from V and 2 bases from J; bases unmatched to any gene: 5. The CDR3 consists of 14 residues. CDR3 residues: CAISDIAGAYEQYF. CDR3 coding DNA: TGTGCCATCAGCGATATAGCGGGAGCCTACGAGCAGTACTTC.

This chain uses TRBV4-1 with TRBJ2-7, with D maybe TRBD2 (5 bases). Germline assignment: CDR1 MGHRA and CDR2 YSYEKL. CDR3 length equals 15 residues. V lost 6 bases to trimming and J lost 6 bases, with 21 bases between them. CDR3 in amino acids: CASSQMGPGSREQYF. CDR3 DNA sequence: TGCGCCAGCAGTCAAATGGGTCCGGGGAGTCGCGAGCAGTACTTC.

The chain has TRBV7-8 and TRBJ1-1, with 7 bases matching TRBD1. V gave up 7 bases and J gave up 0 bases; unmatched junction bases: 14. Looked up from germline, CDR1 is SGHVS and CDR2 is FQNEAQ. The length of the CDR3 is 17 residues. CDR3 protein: CASTKQGQIRMNTEAFF. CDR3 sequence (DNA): TGTGCCAGCACCAAACAGGGGCAGATAAGAATGAACACTGAAGCTTTCTTT.

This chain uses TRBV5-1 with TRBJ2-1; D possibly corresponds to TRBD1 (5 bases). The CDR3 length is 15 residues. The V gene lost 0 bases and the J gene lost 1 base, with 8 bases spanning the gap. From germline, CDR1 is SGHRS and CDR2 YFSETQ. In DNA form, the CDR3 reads TGCGCCAGCAGCTTGGAGCAGGGTTCCTACAATGAGCAGTTCTTC. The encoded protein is CASSLEQGSYNEQFF.

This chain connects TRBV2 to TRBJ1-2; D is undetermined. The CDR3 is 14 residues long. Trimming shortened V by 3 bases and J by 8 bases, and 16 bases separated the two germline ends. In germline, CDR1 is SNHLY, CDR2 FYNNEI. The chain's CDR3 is CASSEFGELIGYTF. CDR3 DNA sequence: TGTGCCAGCAGTGAGTTTGGGGAACTTATAGGCTACACCTTC.

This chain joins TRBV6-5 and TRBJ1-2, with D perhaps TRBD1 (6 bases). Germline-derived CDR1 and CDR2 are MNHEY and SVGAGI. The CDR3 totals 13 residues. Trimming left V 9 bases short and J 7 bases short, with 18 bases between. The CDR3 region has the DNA TGTGCCAGAATACACAGGGTATGGTGTGGCTACACCTTC. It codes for CARIHRVWCGYTF.

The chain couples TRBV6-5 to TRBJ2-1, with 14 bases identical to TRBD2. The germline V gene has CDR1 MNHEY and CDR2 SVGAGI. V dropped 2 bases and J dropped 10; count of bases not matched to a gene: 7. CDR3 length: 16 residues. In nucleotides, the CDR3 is TGTGCCAGCAGTTACCTTAGGACTAGCGGGGGGACCGAGCAGTTCTTC. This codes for CASSYLRTSGGTEQFF.